The 4 T cell receptor beta chains presented below share a single source sample, sequenced in a study of T cells in Graves' hyperthyroidism and ophthalmopathy. Amplification of TCR beta CDR3 regions was performed using RNA transcripts as template. An initial round of RT-PCR targeting the TCR CDR3 relied on the HTBI primer set. TCRdb fed the multiplex PCR reads into MiXCR, producing one record per CDR3 protein. The sample holds hundreds of thousands of distinct CDR3 sequences, approximately 14% seen once. Source material: blood. These receptors were obtained from a woman aged 50 to 60 with Graves' ophthalmopathy.

This clonotype came up once. A much bigger clone sits one base away, suggesting this may be a read error. The rearrangement joins TRBV10-3 to TRBJ2-1; possible D gene TRBD2, 7 bases. The CDR3 spans 17 residues. The ends were cut back, 2 bases at V and 5 bases at J, with 19 bases in the middle. The germline V gene has CDR1 ENHRY and CDR2 SYGVKD. The CDR3 region is CAISEALGGGANNEQFF. As DNA, the CDR3 is TGTGCCATCAGTGAGGCTCTAGGGGGAGGGGCGAACAATGAGCAGTTCTTC.

This clonotype was counted ten times or more. The chain links TRBV7-2 to TRBJ2-1; D is uncertain. This CDR3 is built from 16 residues. The V end was cut by 2 bases, the J end by 5 bases, with 16 bases between. The germline gives CDR1 SGHTA, CDR2 FQGNSA. This CDR3 reads CASSLNLRLDNNEQFF. CDR3 in DNA: TGTGCCAGCAGCTTAAATCTTCGACTCGATAACAATGAGCAGTTCTTC. Full variable domain (missing parts from reference TRBV7-2 and TRBJ2-1): GAGVSQSPSNKVTEKGKDVELRCDPISGHTALYWYRQSLGQGLEFLIYFQGNSAPDKSGLPSDRFSAERTGGSVSTLTIQRTQQEDSAVYLCASSLNLRLDNNEQFFGPGTRLTVL.

This clonotype was seen many times. CDR3 residues: CATSDSVADLVTGELFF. The CDR3 DNA is TGTGCCACCAGTGATTCGGTGGCTGATCTAGTCACCGGGGAGCTGTTTTTT. This chain joins TRBV24-1 and TRBJ2-2; D unresolved. The CDR3 contains 17 residues. V gave up 2 bases and J gave up 4 bases, with 16 bases separating them. From germline, CDR1 is KGHDR and CDR2 SFDVKD.

Comment on this clonotype: A much larger clone differs by one base, so this may be a read error. The chain employs TRBV9 and TRBJ2-7; D ambiguous. Germline CDR1 SGDLS, CDR2 YYNGEE. Between the trimmed V and J ends, which lost 0 bases and 2 bases, there was a span of 9 bases. The CDR3 length is 14 residues. The chain's CDR3 is CASSVDQDPYEQYF. In nucleotides, the CDR3 is TGTGCCAGCAGCGTAGACCAGGACCCCTACGAGCAGTACTTC.